This T cell receptor (beta chain) was obtained from a study of blood T cell repertoires in COVID-19. Overall study context: Collection of acute and convalescent COVID-19 samples took place in the United States, Italy and Spain. T cells, B-cell-depleted T cells, or PBMCs supplied cDNA or gDNA.

Per the study methods: From reference gene primer amplification, estimates of nucleated cell counts were derived. TCRdb keeps only in-frame clones here, not all; method: immunoSEQ multiplex PCR. V and J calls and clone size are those listed in that table; D and trimming were worked out from the DNA. The repertoire holds 100,000 or so clones, with more than 75% as singletons. The germline V gene has CDR1 MDHEN and CDR2 SYDVKM. The CDR3 extends over 13 amino acids. The V and J ends lost 3 bases and 4 bases respectively, with 10 bases between them. Sequencing was performed on peripheral blood. The TCR was taken from a man between 25 and 39 years old in a cohort sampled during active COVID-19. The chain joins TRBV28 to TRBJ2-7; D remains unclear. CDR3 nucleotide sequence: TGTGCCAGCAGTTTTTACAGCCGATACGAGCAGTACTTC. It translates to CASSFYSRYEQYF.